This T cell receptor (beta chain) was identified in a study of OX40 agonist ivuxolimab in advanced cancers. Background on the study: Across the patients, intravenous ivuxolimab was delivered every 2 weeks at 0.01 to 10 mg/kg. The diagnoses of dose-escalation patients were hepatocellular carcinoma, melanoma, renal cell or head and neck cancer. From roughly 23 to 90 years was the age range, with a mean of about 56 years, and approximately 80% were male.

This clone has more than one count but fewer than ten. Its antigen is unknown. The study, taken as a whole, reports: CD4+ and CD8+ blood T cells expanded clonally by week 6 at 0.1 to 3.0 mg/kg.

Clones were sequenced by immunoSEQ multiplex PCR, and TCRdb holds only the in-frame ones, with some missing. The table lists around 65,000 clones, around nine tenths of them singletons. The sample in question was CD4+ or CD8+ T cells sorted from blood, obtained in a trial of the OX40 agonist ivuxolimab. The sequence was obtained from an adult with an advanced solid tumor such as melanoma, head and neck, liver or kidney cancer.

The DNA of the CDR3 is TGTGCCAGCAGTCGGACAGCCAATAATTCACCCCTCCACTTT. Translating gives CASSRTANNSPLHF. The chain uses TRBV2 and TRBJ1-6; the D gene is possibly TRBD1 (6 bases). The CDR3 consists of 14 residues. V was shortened by 5 bases and J by 5 bases, with 10 bases between the two germline ends. From germline, CDR1 is SNHLY and CDR2 FYNNEI.